A selection of T cell receptor beta chains follows, all from one sample in a study of T cells in localized non-small cell lung cancer. TCRdb's copy holds only in-frame clones and misses some; the assay was immunoSEQ multiplex PCR. The sample lists fewer than 40,000 clones; approximately 84% were seen once. Specimen: peripheral blood, collected before any cancer treatment. These TCRs come from a male donor older than 55 with stage III lung adenocarcinoma. CDR3s include the opening cysteine and the closing phenylalanine or tryptophan. D genes are given only for firm matches. Expanded clones get a size class; other rows say once, few or many, or leave the size out.

clone size	V gene	D gene	CDR3 length	J gene	CDR3 DNA	CDR3 protein
few	TRBV7-3	NA	14	TRBJ1-2	TGTGCCAGCAGCTTAGGTCCGGCGGGAGGCGGCTACACCTTC	CASSLGPAGGGYTF
NA	TRBV27	NA	17	TRBJ1-5	TGTGCCAGCAGTTTCCGAGGGGGGGGGTATGGGTATCAGCCCCAGCATTTT	CASSFRGGGYGYQPQHF
NA	TRBV28	NA	14	TRBJ1-6	TGTGCCAGCAGGCCCTCGGGTCACCTCGAATTCCTCCACTTT	CASRPSGHLEFLHF
NA	TRBV11-3	NA	14	TRBJ2-1	TGTGCCAGCAGCTTAGACAGGGCCTACAATGAGCAGTTCTTC	CASSLDRAYNEQFF
NA	TRBV15	NA	18	TRBJ1-5	TGTGCCACCAGCAGAGACCTCGGGACCTCTCCACGAAATCAGCCCCAGCATTTT	CATSRDLGTSPRNQPQHF
NA	TRBV9	NA	16	TRBJ2-6	TGTGCCAGCAGCCCCCGGTTGGCCTCTGGGGCCAACGTCCTGACTTTC	CASSPRLASGANVLTF
NA	TRBV13	TRBD1	15	TRBJ1-3	TGTGCCAGCAGCCGGGACAGGGCCTCTGGAAACACCATATATTTT	CASSRDRASGNTIYF
NA	TRBV28	TRBD1	15	TRBJ2-7	TGTGCCAGCAGTTTTCCGGACAGGGGTTCCTACGAGCAGTACTTC	CASSFPDRGSYEQYF
once	TRBV19	TRBD2	14	TRBJ2-1	TGTGCCACCGTTGAAAGCGGGGCTTACAATGAGCAGTTCTTC	CATVESGAYNEQFF
NA	TRBV5-6	NA	15	TRBJ1-1	TGTGCCAGCAGCTGGATGGTCGGAGGGAACACTGAAGCTTTCTTT	CASSWMVGGNTEAFF
NA	TRBV6-6	NA	15	TRBJ2-1	TGTGCCAGCAGTTACGGGATCTTACGGAGAAATGAGCAGTTCTTC	CASSYGILRRNEQFF
NA	TRBV23-1	TRBD1	16	TRBJ1-5	TGCGCCAGCCTACATGGGGACAGGGGCTTCAATCAGCCCCAGCATTTT	CASLHGDRGFNQPQHF
NA	TRBV25-1	NA	12	TRBJ1-2	TGTGCCAGCAGTGACAGTCTCTATGGCTACACCTTC	CASSDSLYGYTF
NA	TRBV10-3	NA	15	TRBJ1-1	TGTGCCATCAGTGAGTCGAACGGAAGGAACACTGAAGCTTTCTTT	CAISESNGRNTEAFF
NA	TRBV5-1	TRBD2	19	TRBJ2-5	TGCGCCAGCAGCATACTCGGGACTAGCGGACGCTATCGTCAAGAGACCCAGTACTTC	CASSILGTSGRYRQETQYF
NA	TRBV28	NA	17	TRBJ1-5	TGTGCCAGCAGTCCCTTGCTCTTACCAGGAGGCAATCAGCCCCAGCATTTT	CASSPLLLPGGNQPQHF
NA	TRBV6-5	NA	12	TRBJ2-2	TGTGCCAGCAGTTTGAACACCGGGGAGCTGTTTTTT	CASSLNTGELFF